This is a list of T cell receptor beta chains from one sample in a study of blood T cell repertoires in COVID-19. Produced via immunoSEQ multiplex PCR; TCRdb's table is partial and in-frame only. The sample shows 200,000 to 250,000 clones, roughly four fifths of them seen only once. The sequencing input was peripheral blood. The receptor set was obtained from a woman in her late teens or twenties with acute or convalescent COVID-19. Each CDR3 is given with its conserved first and last residue. D genes are given only for firm matches. Some rows have no size entry. The others give once, few or many, or a class for an expanded clone.

V gene	D gene	J gene	clone size	CDR3 DNA	CDR3 protein
TRBV6-2/TRBV6-3	TRBD1	TRBJ2-3	-	TGTGCCAGCAGCCAACAGGGGATGGGCACAGATACGCAGTATTTT	CASSQQGMGTDTQYF
TRBV6-5	-	TRBJ2-5	-	TGTGCCAGCAGGGAGGTCGAGACCCAGTACTTC	CASREVETQYF
TRBV29-1	TRBD1	TRBJ1-1	-	TGCAGCGGGCACAGGGGGGTTCTCAACGCTGAAGCTTTCTTT	CSGHRGVLNAEAFF
TRBV6-2/TRBV6-3	-	TRBJ1-5	-	TGTGCCAGCAGTTACGGTCCGGATGGGAGTCAGCCCCAGCATTTT	CASSYGPDGSQPQHF
TRBV6-5	TRBD2	TRBJ2-7	-	TGTGCCAGCAGCCAAGGACTAGCGGCATCCTACGAGCAGTACTTC	CASSQGLAASYEQYF
TRBV28	-	TRBJ2-7	-	TGTGCCAGCAGTTCCGTCGGACACTACGAGCAGTACTTC	CASSSVGHYEQYF
TRBV2	-	TRBJ1-3	-	TGTGCCAGCAGTGAGGGGCAGGCCAGCCGCTCTGGAAACACCATATATTTT	CASSEGQASRSGNTIYF
TRBV7-6	-	TRBJ1-4	-	TGTGCCAGCAGCTTAGTACAGGGTAGCGAAAAACTGTTTTTT	CASSLVQGSEKLFF
TRBV10-2	TRBD1	TRBJ2-2	-	TGCGCCAGCAGTGACTGGCAGGGGGCAGTGGAGCTGTTTTTT	CASSDWQGAVELFF
TRBV5-1	TRBD1	TRBJ2-7	-	TGCGCCAGCAGCCTACTCGGGACAGAGAACTACGAGCAGTACTTC	CASSLLGTENYEQYF
TRBV3-1/TRBV3-2	TRBD2	TRBJ2-1	-	TGTGCCAGCAGCCCTCTCGCGGGAGCTTACAATGAGCAGTTCTTC	CASSPLAGAYNEQFF
TRBV6-5	-	TRBJ2-5	-	TGTGCCAGCAGCCCGGCGATGGGAGCGGAGACCCAGTACTTC	CASSPAMGAETQYF
TRBV27	TRBD2	TRBJ2-3	-	TGTGCCAGCAGTTTCCTAGCGGGAGGGTCAGATACGCAGTATTTT	CASSFLAGGSDTQYF
TRBV12-3/TRBV12-4	TRBD2	TRBJ2-2	-	TGTGCCAGTGGGCGGGGGGACACCGGGGAGCTGTTTTTT	CASGRGDTGELFF
TRBV18	TRBD2	TRBJ2-7	-	TGTGCCAGCTCACACGGACTAGCGGGAACGGGCGAGCAGTACTTC	CASSHGLAGTGEQYF
TRBV3-1/TRBV3-2	-	TRBJ1-5	-	TGTGCCAGCAGCCAATTACAGGCAGGTCAGCCCCAGCATTTT	CASSQLQAGQPQHF
TRBV28	-	TRBJ2-4	few	TGTGCCAGCACCACCCACGGGTCCAACAAAAACATTCAGTACTTC	CASTTHGSNKNIQYF
TRBV4-3	-	TRBJ1-4	-	TGCGCCAGCAGCCAAGCGGGGTTATTGGGGGAAAAACTGTTTTTT	CASSQAGLLGEKLFF
TRBV6-2/TRBV6-3	-	TRBJ1-5	-	TGTGCCAGCAGTAACTCTCCGGGACACGAAATTAGCAATCAGCCCCAGCATTTT	CASSNSPGHEISNQPQHF
TRBV7-6	TRBD1	TRBJ1-6	-	TGTGCCAGCAGCTTAGCGGTACTCCGGGACAGAAATAATTCACCCCTCCACTTT	CASSLAVLRDRNNSPLHF